Below, 27 T cell receptor beta chains from the same sample are listed, as sequenced in a study of cytomegalovirus exposure and HLA in healthy donors. The PCR had 60 Vbeta and 13 Jbeta primers. Data came from immunoSEQ multiplex PCR; TCRdb stores just in-frame clones and leaves some out. The data show some 200,000 clones, 79% seen once. Input material: PBMCs. These receptors came from a male donor in good health and CMV-seropositive.

The chain couples TRBV2 to TRBJ1-5, with D tentatively TRBD1 (5 bases). CDR3 size: 15 residues. The germline V gene has CDR1 SNHLY and CDR2 FYNNEI. The germline V and J ends were trimmed by 6 bases and 1 base, with 13 bases remaining between them. The CDR3 DNA reads TGTGCCAGCAGGGTGGCAGACAGAAGCAATCAGCCCCAGCATTTT. Its translation is CASRVADRSNQPQHF.

This chain links TRBV6-5 with TRBJ1-2, with 8 nucleotides matching TRBD1. The V segment lost 5 bases and the J segment 3 bases; nucleotides outside the gene matches: 8. Germline loops: CDR1 MNHEY, CDR2 SVGAGI. CDR3 size: 15 residues. The CDR3 loop reads CASSRTADRDYGYTF. The DNA of the CDR3 is TGTGCCAGCAGTCGGACGGCGGACAGGGACTATGGCTACACCTTC.

This clone showed up just a few times. The V gene is TRBV2, the J gene TRBJ2-1, with 15 bases identical to TRBD2. Germline values: CDR1 SNHLY, CDR2 FYNNEI. CDR3 length equals 17 residues. The V gene end was trimmed by 9 bases and the J gene end by 2 bases; junction bases not matched to a gene: 8. The CDR3 loop reads CARWGTSGRRAYNEQFF. CDR3 DNA sequence: TGTGCCAGATGGGGGACTAGCGGGAGGAGGGCCTACAATGAGCAGTTCTTC.

The rearrangement uses TRBV7-2 and TRBJ2-4; TRBD1 might be the D (6 bases). In germline, CDR1 is SGHTA, CDR2 FQGNSA. The ends were cut back, 0 bases at V and 3 bases at J, with 12 bases in the middle. The length of the CDR3 is 16 residues. This CDR3 is CASSLAQQGVKNIQYF. The CDR3 region has the DNA TGTGCCAGCAGCTTAGCGCAACAGGGTGTCAAAAACATTCAGTACTTC.

The V call is TRBV2, the J call TRBJ1-1, with 9 positions matching TRBD1. In germline, CDR1 is SNHLY, CDR2 FYNNEI. This CDR3 contains 14 residues. With V trimmed by 6 bases and J by 1 base, 3 bases remained unmatched. The CDR3 bases are TGTGCCAGCAGCGGGACAGGGCAGAACACTGAAGCTTTCTTT. It specifies CASSGTGQNTEAFF.

The rearrangement uses TRBV4-3 and TRBJ2-4; 8 bases line up with TRBD2. CDR1 is LGHNA, CDR2 YSLEER, per germline. Unmatched junction bases numbered 7, after V lost 4 bases and J lost 8 bases. The CDR3 is 14 amino acids. The CDR3 loop is CASSPPGTRHIQYF. The CDR3 bases are TGCGCCAGCAGCCCACCCGGGACTAGGCACATTCAGTACTTC.

This clone has just a few counts. The chain employs TRBV23-1 and TRBJ2-7; 9 bases fit TRBD1. TRBV23-1 is assigned to the ORF class and has an uncertain function. The CDR3 consists of 17 residues. V gave up 4 bases and J gave up 4 bases; unmatched junction bases: 14. This chain's CDR3 is CASSPQFRDRALYEQYF. DNA for the CDR3: TGCGCCAGCAGTCCCCAATTCCGGGACAGGGCATTATACGAGCAGTACTTC.

A word on this clone: Other DNA sequences from this sample encode an identical CDR3 as well. The rearrangement uses TRBV28 and TRBJ1-3, with 7 bases identical to TRBD1. CDR1 is MDHEN, CDR2 SYDVKM, per germline. V shed 2 bases and J 2 bases; nucleotides not matched to a gene: 6. The CDR3 covers 16 residues. The CDR3 region has the DNA TGTGCCAGCAGTTTACCCCCAGACAGGGCTGGAAACACCATATATTTT. Its translation: CASSLPPDRAGNTIYF.

The chain combines TRBV5-6 with TRBJ1-4; perhaps TRBD1 as D (6 bases). The germline CDR1 and CDR2 sequences are SGHDT and YYEEEE. Between the trimmed V and J ends, which lost 4 bases and 8 bases, there was a span of 9 bases. The CDR3 spans 12 residues. CDR3 loop: CASSKGQEKLFF. CDR3 DNA sequence: TGTGCCAGCAGCAAAGGACAGGAAAAACTGTTTTTT.

This chain connects TRBV19 to TRBJ1-1, with a tentative D call TRBD1 (6 bases). The germline gives CDR1 LNHDA, CDR2 SQIVND (reference sequence). The V end was cut by 3 bases, the J end by 0 bases, with 8 bases between. The CDR3 is 14 amino acids. In nucleotides, the CDR3 is TGTGCCAGTAGTATCGGACAGATGAACACTGAAGCTTTCTTT. Residues: CASSIGQMNTEAFF.

This rearrangement joins TRBV10-3 to TRBJ2-1; 8 nucleotides match TRBD2. The germline CDR1 and CDR2 sequences are ENHRY and SYGVKD. The trim removed 7 bases at V and 3 bases at J, leaving 8 bases unmatched. This CDR3 is 15 amino acids long. CDR3 residues: CAITPQSGSYNEQFF. DNA of the CDR3: TGTGCCATCACCCCCCAAAGCGGGAGCTACAATGAGCAGTTCTTC.

This clone has just a few counts. The J gene is TRBJ2-7, the V gene TRBV2; D remains ambiguous. V was clipped by 10 bases and J by 1 base, with 17 bases between them. This CDR3 comprises 14 residues. Germline values: CDR1 SNHLY, CDR2 FYNNEI. CDR3 residues: CAILQGSASYEQYF. Here the CDR3 DNA reads TGTGCCATCTTGCAAGGAAGCGCTTCCTACGAGCAGTACTTC.

Here the CDR3 DNA reads TGCGCCAGCAGCCAAGATCTGGCAGGGTCGAGCTATGGCTACACCTTC. This translates into CASSQDLAGSSYGYTF. J is TRBJ1-2 and V is TRBV4-3, with a weak D call TRBD1 (5 bases). This CDR3 has 16 residues. Germline V CDR1 and CDR2: LGHNA, YSLEER. V was trimmed by 0 bases and J by 4 bases, leaving 15 bases between them.

The V call is TRBV6-5, the J call TRBJ2-3; 8 bases are shared with TRBD2. The ends lost 4 bases at V and 3 bases at J; junction bases unmatched: 9. The length of the CDR3 is 16 residues. Germline V gene sequence: CDR1 MNHEY, CDR2 SVGAGI. CDR3 amino acids: CASSSAGGGVTDTQYF. CDR3 bases: TGTGCCAGCAGTTCCGCGGGGGGAGGGGTGACAGATACGCAGTATTTT.

This clone was seen only once. This rearrangement joins TRBV12-5 to TRBJ2-2; 11 positions agree with TRBD2. Losses at the gene ends were 3 bases for V and 1 base for J; bases not matched to a gene: 1. CDR1 and CDR2 (germline): LGHNT, FRNRAP. This CDR3 spans 16 amino acids. The CDR3 loop reads CASGFLAGGNTGELFF. CDR3 DNA sequence: TGTGCTAGTGGTTTCCTAGCGGGAGGGAACACCGGGGAGCTGTTTTTT.

This chain uses TRBV19 with TRBJ1-6; D remains unclear. Germline V gives CDR1 LNHDA, CDR2 SQIVND (reference sequence). This CDR3 contains 13 residues. Trimming shortened V by 4 bases and J by 6 bases, and 7 bases separated the two germline ends. The CDR3 DNA sequence: TGTGCCAGTAGTACCGGACTTAATTCACCCCTCCACTTT. Translated, it gives CASSTGLNSPLHF.

This chain links TRBV4-1 with TRBJ2-7; D gene unclear. CDR1 is MGHRA, CDR2 YSYEKL, per germline. The CDR3 spans 13 residues. Trimming removed 1 base from V and 4 bases from J, with 8 bases in between. The CDR3 bases are TGCGCCAGCAGCCAAGGGCTAGAATACGAGCAGTACTTC. As protein: CASSQGLEYEQYF.

The rearrangement uses TRBV5-1 and TRBJ2-2; TRBD2 agrees at 8 bases. The junction had 7 bases not matched to a gene; V was cut back by 7 bases and J by 5 bases. This CDR3 contains 14 residues. CDR1 SGHRS and CDR2 YFSETQ come from the germline V gene. The CDR3 region has the DNA TGCGCCAGCTCCGGGACTAGACAAACCGGGGAGCTGTTTTTT. This sequence encodes CASSGTRQTGELFF.

V and J are TRBV11-1 and TRBJ2-7; the D gene is possibly TRBD2 (5 bases). The CDR3 consists of 12 residues. Germline-derived CDR1 and CDR2 are SGHAT and FQDESV (reference sequence). The ends were cut back, 3 bases at V and 6 bases at J, with 9 bases in the middle. CDR3 sequence: CASSFSGSEQYF. The CDR3 DNA reads as TGTGCCAGCAGCTTTTCGGGGTCCGAGCAGTACTTC.

The rearrangement links TRBV10-3 to TRBJ2-1, with 7 bases fitting TRBD1. The CDR3 has 15 residues. V dropped 4 bases and J dropped 8; count of bases not matched to a gene: 11. Germline CDR1 is ENHRY and CDR2 is SYGVKD. This CDR3 reads CAISAEAGGRYEQFF. DNA of the CDR3: TGTGCCATCAGTGCAGAGGCAGGGGGTAGGTATGAGCAGTTCTTC.

The chain is built from TRBV19 and TRBJ2-5; D unclear. Per germline, CDR1 LNHDA and CDR2 SQIVND (reference sequence). V was clipped by 1 base and J by 1 base, with 10 bases between them. The CDR3 has 15 residues. CDR3 amino acids: CASSIGGTSQETQYF. The CDR3 coding sequence is TGTGCCAGTAGTATAGGAGGCACCAGCCAAGAGACCCAGTACTTC.

V gene TRBV30 combines with J gene TRBJ2-3; the match to TRBD1 covers 7 bases. CDR1 is GTSNPN and CDR2 is SVGIG in the germline V gene (reference sequence). The CDR3 consists of 15 residues. V was clipped by 7 bases and J by 0 bases; unmatched bases: 10. This CDR3 reads CASQTETGSTDTQYF. For the CDR3, the DNA is TGTGCCTCGCAAACCGAGACAGGGAGCACAGATACGCAGTATTTT.

The chain carries TRBV28 and TRBJ2-1; 7 positions agree with TRBD1. The length of the CDR3 is 14 residues. Germline CDR1 MDHEN, CDR2 SYDVKM. V lost 6 bases and J lost 3; bases outside the gene matches: 5. DNA of the CDR3: TGTGCCAGCAGCCGGACAGGAAACTACAATGAGCAGTTCTTC. Amino acids: CASSRTGNYNEQFF.

The genes are TRBV7-2 and TRBJ2-1; 9 positions agree with TRBD2. The CDR3 sequence is 16 residues long. The J segment lost 8 bases and the V segment lost 7 bases, leaving 15 bases of the junction unmatched. Germline-derived CDR1 and CDR2 are SGHTA and FQGNSA. CDR3: CASTPGLASGWYEQFF. CDR3 nucleotides: TGTGCCAGCACCCCGGGACTAGCTTCTGGTTGGTATGAGCAGTTCTTC. The full variable domain, rest sourced from reference TRBV7-2 and TRBJ2-1, is GAGVSQSPSNKVTEKGKDVELRCDPISGHTALYWYRQSLGQGLEFLIYFQGNSAPDKSGLPSDRFSAERTGGSVSTLTIQRTQQEDSAVYLCASTPGLASGWYEQFFGPGTRLTVL.

The CDR3 sequence: CASRLVGATETQYF. In DNA form, the CDR3 reads TGTGCCAGCAGACTCGTGGGCGCCACTGAGACCCAGTACTTC. The rearrangement joins TRBV7-2 to TRBJ2-5, with D unresolved. The CDR3 is made up of 14 amino acids. CDR1 and CDR2 from the germline V gene are SGHTA and FQGNSA. Trimming shortened V by 6 bases and J by 5 bases, and 16 bases separated the two germline ends. Variable domain in full (rest from reference TRBV7-2 and TRBJ2-5): GAGVSQSPSNKVTEKGKDVELRCDPISGHTALYWYRQSLGQGLEFLIYFQGNSAPDKSGLPSDRFSAERTGGSVSTLTIQRTQQEDSAVYLCASRLVGATETQYFGPGTRLLVL.

The chain joins TRBV4-3 to TRBJ2-3, with 7 bases that match TRBD2. Germline V gene data show CDR1 as LGHNA and CDR2 as YSLEER. V shed 0 bases, J shed 2 bases, and the junction held 11 bases outside the gene matches. The CDR3 runs to 18 residues. CDR3 residues: CASSQEAPGRELTDTQYF. In DNA, the CDR3 is TGCGCCAGCAGCCAAGAAGCTCCGGGGCGGGAGCTCACAGATACGCAGTATTTT.

A single count supports this clone. The chain joins TRBV5-4 to TRBJ2-3; D may be TRBD2 (6 bases). CDR1 is SGHNT, CDR2 YYREEE, per germline (reference sequence). Trimming took off 4 bases at V and 1 base at J, with 13 bases between the two ends. The CDR3 is 15 residues long. The CDR3 loop reads CASSGGKGGTDTQYF. CDR3 nucleotide sequence: TGTGCCAGCAGCGGCGGGAAGGGAGGCACAGATACGCAGTATTTT.